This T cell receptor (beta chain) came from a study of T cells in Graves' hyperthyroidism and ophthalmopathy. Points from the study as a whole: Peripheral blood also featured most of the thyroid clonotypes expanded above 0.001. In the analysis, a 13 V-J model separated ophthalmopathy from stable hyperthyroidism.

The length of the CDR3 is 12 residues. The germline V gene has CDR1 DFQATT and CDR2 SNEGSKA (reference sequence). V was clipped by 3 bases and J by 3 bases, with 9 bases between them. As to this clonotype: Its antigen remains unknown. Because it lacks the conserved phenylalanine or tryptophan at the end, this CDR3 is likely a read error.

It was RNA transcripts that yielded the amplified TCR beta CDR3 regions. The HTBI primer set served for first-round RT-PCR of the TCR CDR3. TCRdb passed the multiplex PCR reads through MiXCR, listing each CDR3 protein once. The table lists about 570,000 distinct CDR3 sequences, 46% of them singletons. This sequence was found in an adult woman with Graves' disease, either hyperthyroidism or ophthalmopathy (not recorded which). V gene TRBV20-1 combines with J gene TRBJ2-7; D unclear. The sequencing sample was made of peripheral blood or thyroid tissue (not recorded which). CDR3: CSASQDFYEQYL. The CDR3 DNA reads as TGCAGTGCTAGCCAGGATTTCTACGAGCAGTACCTC.